This note documents a single T cell receptor (beta chain) sequence. Other DNA sequences in the same sample also yield this CDR3. Authors' data handling: Nucleated cell number was recorded as an estimate derived from reference gene primer amplification. The data were produced by immunoSEQ multiplex PCR, yet TCRdb's version contains in-frame clones alone and is incomplete. V and J calls and clone size are those listed in that table; D and trimming were worked out from the DNA. The table lists more than 200,000 clones, roughly 89% of them singletons. The length of the CDR3 is 15 residues. Germline assignment: CDR1 SGHTA and CDR2 FQGNSA. V was clipped by 5 bases and J by 0 bases; unmatched bases: 3. Participants spanned ages about 18 to 90 years and resided in roughly 22 US areas. The data stem from a study of blood T cell repertoires in COVID-19. Across the study: PBMCs, B-cell-depleted T cells, or T cells were the source of the cDNA or gDNA that made up the material.

The sample taken for sequencing was PBMCs or T cells enriched from blood (not recorded which). The sequence derives from a woman between 25 and 40 years old with acute COVID-19. The gene calls are TRBV7-2 and TRBJ2-7; 11 bases fit TRBD2. DNA for the CDR3: TGTGCCAGCAGCCCAACTAGCGGGGGCTCCTACGAGCAGTACTTC. It translates to CASSPTSGGSYEQYF. Full variable domain (outside the CDR3, taken from reference TRBV7-2 and TRBJ2-7): GAGVSQSPSNKVTEKGKDVELRCDPISGHTALYWYRQSLGQGLEFLIYFQGNSAPDKSGLPSDRFSAERTGGSVSTLTIQRTQQEDSAVYLCASSPTSGGSYEQYFGPGTRLTVT.